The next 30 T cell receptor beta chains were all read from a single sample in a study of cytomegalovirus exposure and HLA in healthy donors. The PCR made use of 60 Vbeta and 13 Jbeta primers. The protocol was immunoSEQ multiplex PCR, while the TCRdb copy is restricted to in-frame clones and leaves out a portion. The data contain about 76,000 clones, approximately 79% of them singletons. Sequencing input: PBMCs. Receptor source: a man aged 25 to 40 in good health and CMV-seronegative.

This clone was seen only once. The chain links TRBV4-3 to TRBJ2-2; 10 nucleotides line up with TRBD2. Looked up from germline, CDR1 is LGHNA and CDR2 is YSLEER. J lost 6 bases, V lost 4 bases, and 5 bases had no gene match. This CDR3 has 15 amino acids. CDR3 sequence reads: CASSPSGGGAGELFF. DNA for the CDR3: TGCGCCAGCAGCCCTAGCGGGGGTGGGGCCGGGGAGCTGTTTTTT.

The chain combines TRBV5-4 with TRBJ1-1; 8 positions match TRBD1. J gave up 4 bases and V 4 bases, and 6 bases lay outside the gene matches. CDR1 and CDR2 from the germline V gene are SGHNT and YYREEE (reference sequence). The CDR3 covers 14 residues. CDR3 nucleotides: TGTGCCAGCAGCCAAGGACAGGGTAGCACTGAAGCTTTCTTT. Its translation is CASSQGQGSTEAFF.

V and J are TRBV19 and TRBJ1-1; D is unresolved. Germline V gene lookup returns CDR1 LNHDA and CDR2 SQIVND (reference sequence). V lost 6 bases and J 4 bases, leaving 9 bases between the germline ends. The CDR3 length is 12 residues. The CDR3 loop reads CASSIHSTEAFF. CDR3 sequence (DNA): TGTGCCAGTAGCATCCACAGCACTGAAGCTTTCTTT.

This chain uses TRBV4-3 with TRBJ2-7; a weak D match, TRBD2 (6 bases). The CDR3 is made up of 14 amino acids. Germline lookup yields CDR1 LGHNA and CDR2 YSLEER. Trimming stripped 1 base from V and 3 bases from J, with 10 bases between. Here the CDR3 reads CASSQGRGRYEQYF. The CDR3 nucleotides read TGCGCCAGCAGCCAAGGGCGGGGACGCTACGAGCAGTACTTC.

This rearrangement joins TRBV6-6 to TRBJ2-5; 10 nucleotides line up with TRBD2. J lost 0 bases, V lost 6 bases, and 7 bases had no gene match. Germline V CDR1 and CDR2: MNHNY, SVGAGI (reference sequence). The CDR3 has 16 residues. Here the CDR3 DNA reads TGTGCCAGCAGGCCGAGACTAGCGGGCTACCAAGAGACCCAGTACTTC. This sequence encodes CASRPRLAGYQETQYF.

CDR3 in DNA: TGTGCCAGCAGTTGGGACATAAATTATAATTCACCCCTCCACTTT. This encodes CASSWDINYNSPLHF. V is TRBV6-6 and J is TRBJ1-6; possible D gene TRBD1, 6 bases. Germline V gene sequence: CDR1 MNHNY, CDR2 SVGAGI (reference sequence). This CDR3 is 15 amino acids long. Deletions cut 4 bases from V and 4 bases from J, with 11 bases between.

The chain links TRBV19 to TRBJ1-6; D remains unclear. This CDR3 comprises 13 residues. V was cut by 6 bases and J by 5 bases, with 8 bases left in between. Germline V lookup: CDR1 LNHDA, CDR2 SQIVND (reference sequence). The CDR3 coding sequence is TGTGCCAGTAGCTGGGAGCATAATTCACCCCTCCACTTT. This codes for CASSWEHNSPLHF. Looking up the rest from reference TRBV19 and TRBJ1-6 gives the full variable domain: DGGITQSPKYLFRKEGQNVTLSCEQNLNHDAMYWYRQDPGQGLRLIYYSQIVNDFQKGDIAEGYSVSREKKESFPLTVTSAQKNPTAFYLCASSWEHNSPLHFGNGTRLTVT.

CDR3 in DNA: TGTGCCAGCAGTTTACAGGGGTGGACCGGGGAGCTGTTTTTT. Translation: CASSLQGWTGELFF. J is TRBJ2-2 and V is TRBV6-5; 7 nucleotides agree with TRBD1. CDR1 and CDR2 from the germline V gene are MNHEY and SVGAGI. J lost 5 bases, V lost 4 bases, and 4 bases had no gene match. The CDR3 runs 14 residues.

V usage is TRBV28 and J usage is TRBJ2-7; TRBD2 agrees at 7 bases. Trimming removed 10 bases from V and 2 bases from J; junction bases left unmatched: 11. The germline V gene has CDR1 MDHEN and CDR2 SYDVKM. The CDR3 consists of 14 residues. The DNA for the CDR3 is TGTGCCACCTTGGGGAGGGAAATGACCTACGAGCAGTACTTC. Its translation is CATLGREMTYEQYF. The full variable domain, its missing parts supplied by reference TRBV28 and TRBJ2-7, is DVKVTQSSRYLVKRTGEKVFLECVQDMDHENMFWYRQDPGLGLRLIYFSYDVKMKEKGDIPEGYSVSREKKERFSLILESASTNQTSMYLCATLGREMTYEQYFGPGTRLTVT.

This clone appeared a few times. CDR3 amino acids: CASSPGGAETQYF. In DNA, the CDR3 is TGTGCCAGCAGCCCGGGTGGGGCGGAGACCCAGTACTTC. The chain recombines TRBV11-1 with TRBJ2-5; possible D gene TRBD1, 5 bases. The CDR3 covers 13 residues. Germline CDR1 is SGHAT and CDR2 is FQDESV (reference sequence). V gave up 5 bases and J gave up 5 bases, with 12 bases separating them.

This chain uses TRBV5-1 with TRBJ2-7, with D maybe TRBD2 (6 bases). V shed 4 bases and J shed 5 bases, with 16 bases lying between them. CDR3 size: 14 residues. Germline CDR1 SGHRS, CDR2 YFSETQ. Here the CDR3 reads CASSRRESTNEQYF. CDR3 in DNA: TGCGCCAGCAGCCGGAGGGAATCGACAAACGAGCAGTACTTC.

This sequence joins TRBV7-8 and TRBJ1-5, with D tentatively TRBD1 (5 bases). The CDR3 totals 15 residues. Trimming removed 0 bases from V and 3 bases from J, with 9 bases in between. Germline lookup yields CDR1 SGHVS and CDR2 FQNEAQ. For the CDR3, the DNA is TGTGCCAGCAGCTTAGCGGGGGGGGACAATCAGCCCCAGCATTTT. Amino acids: CASSLAGGDNQPQHF.

For the CDR3, the DNA is TGTGCCAGCAGCCAAGAGTTCCGGGGTACTAGCACAGATACGCAGTATTTT. This gives the protein CASSQEFRGTSTDTQYF. The rearrangement links TRBV4-2 to TRBJ2-3; D is perhaps TRBD2 (5 bases). The germline V and J ends were trimmed by 0 bases and 0 bases, with 13 bases remaining between them. The CDR3 sequence is 17 residues long. Looked up from germline, CDR1 is LGHNA and CDR2 is YNFKEQ.

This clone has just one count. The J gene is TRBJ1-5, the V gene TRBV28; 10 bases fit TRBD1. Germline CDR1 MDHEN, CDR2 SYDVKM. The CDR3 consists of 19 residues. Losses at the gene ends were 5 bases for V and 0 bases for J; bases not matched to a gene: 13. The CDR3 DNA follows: TGTGCCAGCAGTCCGCTTGGGACAGGGGACCTTTATAGCAATCAGCCCCAGCATTTT. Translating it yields CASSPLGTGDLYSNQPQHF.

In nucleotides, the CDR3 is TGTGCCAGCAGCCAAGTCGGTAAAACTGAAGCTTTCTTT. As protein: CASSQVGKTEAFF. This sequence joins TRBV4-2 and TRBJ1-1; no clear D gene. Trimming took off 1 base at V and 5 bases at J, with 8 bases between the two ends. Germline CDR1 is LGHNA and CDR2 is YNFKEQ. The CDR3 is 13 residues long.

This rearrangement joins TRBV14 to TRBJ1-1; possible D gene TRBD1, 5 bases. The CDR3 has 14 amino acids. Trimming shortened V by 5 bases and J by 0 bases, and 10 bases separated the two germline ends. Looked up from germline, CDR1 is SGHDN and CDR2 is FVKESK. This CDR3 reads CASSKAGMNTEAFF. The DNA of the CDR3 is TGTGCCAGCAGCAAGGCAGGGATGAACACTGAAGCTTTCTTT.

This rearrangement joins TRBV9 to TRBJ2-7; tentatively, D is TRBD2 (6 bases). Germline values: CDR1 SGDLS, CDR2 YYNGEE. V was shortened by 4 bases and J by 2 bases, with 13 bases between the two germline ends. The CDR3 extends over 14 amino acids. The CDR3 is CASSFGTLAYEQYF. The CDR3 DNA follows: TGTGCCAGCAGCTTCGGGACTTTAGCCTACGAGCAGTACTTC. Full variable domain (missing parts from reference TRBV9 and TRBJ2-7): DSGVTQTPKHLITATGQRVTLRCSPRSGDLSVYWYQQSLDQGLQFLIQYYNGEERAKGNILERFSAQQFPDLHSELNLSSLELGDSALYFCASSFGTLAYEQYFGPGTRLTVT.

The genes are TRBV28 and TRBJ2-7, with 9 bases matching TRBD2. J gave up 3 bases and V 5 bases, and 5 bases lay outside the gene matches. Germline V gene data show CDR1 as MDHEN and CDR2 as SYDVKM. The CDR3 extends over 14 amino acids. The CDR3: CASSRLAENYEQYF. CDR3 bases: TGTGCCAGCAGTCGACTAGCGGAAAACTACGAGCAGTACTTC. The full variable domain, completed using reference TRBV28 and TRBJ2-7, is DVKVTQSSRYLVKRTGEKVFLECVQDMDHENMFWYRQDPGLGLRLIYFSYDVKMKEKGDIPEGYSVSREKKERFSLILESASTNQTSMYLCASSRLAENYEQYFGPGTRLTVT.

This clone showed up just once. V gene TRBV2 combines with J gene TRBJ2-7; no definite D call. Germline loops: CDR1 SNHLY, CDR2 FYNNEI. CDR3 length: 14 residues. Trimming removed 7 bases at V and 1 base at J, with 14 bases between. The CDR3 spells CASKPRYLSYEQYF. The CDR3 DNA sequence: TGTGCCAGCAAGCCCCGTTACCTATCCTACGAGCAGTACTTC.

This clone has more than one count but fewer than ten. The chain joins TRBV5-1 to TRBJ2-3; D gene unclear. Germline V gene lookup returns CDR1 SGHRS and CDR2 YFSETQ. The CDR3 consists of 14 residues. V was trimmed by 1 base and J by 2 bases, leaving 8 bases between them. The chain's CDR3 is CASSLQVPTDTQYF. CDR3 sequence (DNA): TGCGCCAGCAGCTTGCAGGTTCCCACAGATACGCAGTATTTT.

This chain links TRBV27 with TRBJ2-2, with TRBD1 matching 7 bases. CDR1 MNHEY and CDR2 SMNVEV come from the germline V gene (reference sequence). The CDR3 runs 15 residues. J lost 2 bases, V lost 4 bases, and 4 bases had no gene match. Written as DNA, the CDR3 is TGTGCCAGCAGTTACAGGGGATTAAACACCGGGGAGCTGTTTTTT. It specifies CASSYRGLNTGELFF.

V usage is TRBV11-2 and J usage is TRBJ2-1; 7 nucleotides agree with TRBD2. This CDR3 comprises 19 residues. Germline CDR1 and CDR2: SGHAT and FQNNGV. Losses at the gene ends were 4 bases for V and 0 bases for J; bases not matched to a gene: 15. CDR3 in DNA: TGTGCCAGCAGCTCCCCCGGGGTTCGGGGGAGGGACTCCTACAATGAGCAGTTCTTC. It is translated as CASSSPGVRGRDSYNEQFF.

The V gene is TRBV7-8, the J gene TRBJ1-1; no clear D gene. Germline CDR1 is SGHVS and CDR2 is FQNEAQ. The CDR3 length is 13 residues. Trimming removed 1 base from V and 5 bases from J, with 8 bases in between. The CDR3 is CASSLVGRTEAFF. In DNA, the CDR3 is TGTGCCAGCAGCTTAGTAGGGAGGACTGAAGCTTTCTTT.

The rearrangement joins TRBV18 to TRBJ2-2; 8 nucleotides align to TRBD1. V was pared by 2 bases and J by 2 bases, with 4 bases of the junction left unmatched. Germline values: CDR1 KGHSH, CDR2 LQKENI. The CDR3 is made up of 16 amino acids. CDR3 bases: TGTGCCAGCTCACCAGGGACAGGCCATAACACCGGGGAGCTGTTTTTT. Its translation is CASSPGTGHNTGELFF.

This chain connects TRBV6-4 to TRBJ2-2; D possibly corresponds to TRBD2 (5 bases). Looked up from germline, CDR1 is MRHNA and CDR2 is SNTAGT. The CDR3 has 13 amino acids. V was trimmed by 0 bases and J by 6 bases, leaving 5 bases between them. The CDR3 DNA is TGTGCCAGCAGTGACTCGGGAGCCGGGGAGCTGTTTTTT. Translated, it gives CASSDSGAGELFF.

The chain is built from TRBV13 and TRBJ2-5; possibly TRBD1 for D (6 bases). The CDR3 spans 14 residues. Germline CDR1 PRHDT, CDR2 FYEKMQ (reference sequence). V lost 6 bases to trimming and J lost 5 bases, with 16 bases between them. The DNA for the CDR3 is TGTGCCAGCAGAACTTACAGGGCTCGGGAGACCCAGTACTTC. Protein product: CASRTYRARETQYF.

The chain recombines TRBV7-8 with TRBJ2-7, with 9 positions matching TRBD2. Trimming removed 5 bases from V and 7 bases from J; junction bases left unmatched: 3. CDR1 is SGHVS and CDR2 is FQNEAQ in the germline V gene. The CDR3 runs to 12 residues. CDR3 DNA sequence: TGTGCCAGCAGCCCCGCGGGGGGGGAGCAGTACTTC. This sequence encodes CASSPAGGEQYF.

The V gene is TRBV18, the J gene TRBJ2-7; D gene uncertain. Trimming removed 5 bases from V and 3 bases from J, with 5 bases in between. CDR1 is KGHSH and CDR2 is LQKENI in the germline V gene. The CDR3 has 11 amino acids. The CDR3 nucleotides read TGTGCCAGCTCAACAAACTACGAGCAGTACTTC. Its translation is CASSTNYEQYF.

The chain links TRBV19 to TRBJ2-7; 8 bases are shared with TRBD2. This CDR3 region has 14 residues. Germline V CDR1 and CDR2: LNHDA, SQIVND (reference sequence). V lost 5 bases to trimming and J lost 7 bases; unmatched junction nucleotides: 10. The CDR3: CASSYGAGVREQYF. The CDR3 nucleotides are TGTGCCAGTAGTTACGGAGCGGGAGTAAGGGAGCAGTACTTC.

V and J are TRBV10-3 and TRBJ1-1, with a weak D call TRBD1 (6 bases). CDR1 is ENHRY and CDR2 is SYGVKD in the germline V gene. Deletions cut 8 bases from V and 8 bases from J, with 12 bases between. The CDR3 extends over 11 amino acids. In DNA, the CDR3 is TGTGCCATCTTAAACAGGGAAGAAGCTTTCTTT. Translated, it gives CAILNREEAFF.